The 5 T cell receptor beta chains reported below all come from one sample, sequenced in a study of cytomegalovirus exposure and HLA in healthy donors. PCR amplification relied on 60 Vbeta primers (plus 13 Jbeta primers). Profiling relied on immunoSEQ multiplex PCR, and the TCRdb table lists in-frame clones only, not all of them. The table lists more than 150,000 clones, roughly 80% of them singletons. Sequences were obtained from PBMCs. These receptors originate from a woman in her 50s in good health and CMV-seropositive.

The chain uses TRBV6-1 and TRBJ2-2; D is unresolved. The CDR3 runs to 12 residues. V was pared by 5 bases and J by 5 bases, with 6 bases between. CDR1 and CDR2 (germline): MNHNS, SASEGT. CDR3 bases: TGTGCCAGCAGTTTCACAACCGGGGAGCTGTTTTTT. Translating gives CASSFTTGELFF.

The chain links TRBV20-1 to TRBJ2-3; D unresolved. Trimming pared 7 bases from V and 4 bases from J, leaving 9 bases between. Germline values: CDR1 DFQATT, CDR2 SNEGSKA (reference sequence). The CDR3 runs 11 residues. This CDR3 is CSGLLADTQYF. The CDR3 DNA reads TGCAGTGGACTCTTAGCAGATACGCAGTATTTT.

J is TRBJ2-2 and V is TRBV27, with 12 bases aligning to TRBD2. V gave up 5 bases and J gave up 3 bases; unmatched junction bases: 1. The CDR3 covers 15 residues. From germline, CDR1 is MNHEY and CDR2 SMNVEV (reference sequence). CDR3 protein: CASSASGGDTGELFF. The CDR3, as DNA: TGTGCCAGCAGTGCTAGCGGGGGGGACACCGGGGAGCTGTTTTTT.

The chain uses TRBV11-2 and TRBJ2-3; 8 nucleotides match TRBD1. The CDR3 is made up of 18 amino acids. The V gene's germline CDR1 is SGHAT and CDR2 FQNNGV. Unmatched junction bases numbered 14, after V lost 4 bases and J lost 2 bases. CDR3 bases: TGTGCCAGCAGCTATCCGCTGTCCGGGACAGGTAACACAGATACGCAGTATTTT. Encoded protein: CASSYPLSGTGNTDTQYF.

V usage is TRBV2 and J usage is TRBJ1-2, with D unclear. The CDR3 sequence is 12 residues long. Trimming stripped 5 bases from V and 3 bases from J, with 7 bases between. Germline assignment: CDR1 SNHLY and CDR2 FYNNEI. The CDR3 sequence: CASSPNYYGYTF. The DNA of the CDR3 is TGTGCCAGCAGTCCGAACTACTATGGCTACACCTTC.